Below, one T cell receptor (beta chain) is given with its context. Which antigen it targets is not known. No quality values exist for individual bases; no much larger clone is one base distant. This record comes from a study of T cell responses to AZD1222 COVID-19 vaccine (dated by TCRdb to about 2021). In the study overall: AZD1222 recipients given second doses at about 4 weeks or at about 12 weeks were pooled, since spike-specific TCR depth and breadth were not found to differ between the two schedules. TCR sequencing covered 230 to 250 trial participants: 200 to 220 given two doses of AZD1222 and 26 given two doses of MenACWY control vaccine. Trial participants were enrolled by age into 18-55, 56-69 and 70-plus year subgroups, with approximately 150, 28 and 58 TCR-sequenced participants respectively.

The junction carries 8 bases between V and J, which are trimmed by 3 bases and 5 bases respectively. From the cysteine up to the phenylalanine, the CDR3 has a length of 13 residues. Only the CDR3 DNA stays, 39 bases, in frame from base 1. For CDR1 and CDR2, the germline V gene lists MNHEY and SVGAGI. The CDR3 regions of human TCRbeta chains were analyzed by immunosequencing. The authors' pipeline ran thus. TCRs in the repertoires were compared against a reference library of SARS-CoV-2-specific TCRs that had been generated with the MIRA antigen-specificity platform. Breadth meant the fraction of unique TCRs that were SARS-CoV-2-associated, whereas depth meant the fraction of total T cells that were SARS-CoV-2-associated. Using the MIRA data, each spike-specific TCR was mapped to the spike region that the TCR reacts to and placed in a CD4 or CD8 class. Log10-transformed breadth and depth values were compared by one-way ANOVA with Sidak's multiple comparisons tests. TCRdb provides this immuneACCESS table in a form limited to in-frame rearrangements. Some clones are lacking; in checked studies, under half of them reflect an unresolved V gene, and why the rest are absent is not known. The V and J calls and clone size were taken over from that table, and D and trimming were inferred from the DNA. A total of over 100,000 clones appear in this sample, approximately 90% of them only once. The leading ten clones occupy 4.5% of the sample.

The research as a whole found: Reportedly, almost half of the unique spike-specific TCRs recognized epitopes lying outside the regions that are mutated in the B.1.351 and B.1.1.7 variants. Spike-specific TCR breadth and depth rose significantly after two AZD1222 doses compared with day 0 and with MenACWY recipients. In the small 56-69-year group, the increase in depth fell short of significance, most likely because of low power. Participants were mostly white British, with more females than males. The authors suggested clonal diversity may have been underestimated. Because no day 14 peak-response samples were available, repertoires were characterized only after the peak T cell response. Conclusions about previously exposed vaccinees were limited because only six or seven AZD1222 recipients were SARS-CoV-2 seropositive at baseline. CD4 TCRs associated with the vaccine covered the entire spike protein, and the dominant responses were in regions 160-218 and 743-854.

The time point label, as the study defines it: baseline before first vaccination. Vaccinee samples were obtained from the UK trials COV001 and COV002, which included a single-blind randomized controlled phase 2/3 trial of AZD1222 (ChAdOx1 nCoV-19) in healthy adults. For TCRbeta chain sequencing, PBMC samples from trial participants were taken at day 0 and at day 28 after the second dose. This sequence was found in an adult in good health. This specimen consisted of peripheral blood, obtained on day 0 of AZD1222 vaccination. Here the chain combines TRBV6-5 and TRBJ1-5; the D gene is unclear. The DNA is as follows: TGTGCCAGCAGTTATGTACAGCATCAGCCCCAGCATTTT. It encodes CASSYVQHQPQHF.